Listed below are T cell receptor beta chains from one sample, sequenced in a study of T cells in Graves' hyperthyroidism and ophthalmopathy. TCRdb fed the multiplex PCR reads into MiXCR, producing one record per CDR3 protein. The table has some 570,000 distinct CDR3 sequences, approximately 14% seen once. The sample comprised blood. These receptors came from a woman aged 18-35 years with Graves' ophthalmopathy. Both conserved end residues are part of each CDR3. Fields, in order: V gene, J gene, D gene, clone size, CDR3 DNA, CDR3 protein. The D gene is left open where the match is weak. Where a row states a size, it is once, few, many or the class of an expanded clone; other rows omit it.

v_gene: TRBV19; j_gene: TRBJ2-1; d_gene: TRBD2; abundance: few; CDR3nt: TGTGCCAGTAGTATTAAAGGACTAGCGGGAGGCCTCTCCTACAATGAGCAGTTCTTC; CDR3aa: CASSIKGLAGGLSYNEQFF
v_gene: TRBV3-1; j_gene: TRBJ2-1; d_gene: .; abundance: few; CDR3nt: TGTGCCAGCAGCCTCGGACCCTATATATTCTTC; CDR3aa: CASSLGPYIFF
v_gene: TRBV7-3; j_gene: TRBJ2-1; d_gene: .; abundance: once; CDR3nt: TGTGCCAGCAGCCCCACAGGGCGGGAGTCCTACAATGAGCAGTTCTTC; CDR3aa: CASSPTGRESYNEQFF
v_gene: TRBV28; j_gene: TRBJ2-2; d_gene: TRBD2; abundance: .; CDR3nt: TGTGCCAGTGCGTTCGGGGTAGCGGGAGTGTGGACCGGGGAGCTGTTTTTT; CDR3aa: CASAFGVAGVWTGELFF
v_gene: TRBV24-1; j_gene: TRBJ2-7; d_gene: .; abundance: .; CDR3nt: TGTGCCACCAGTGATTTCCTACTAAACAGGCCTAACTCCTACGAGCAGTACTTC; CDR3aa: CATSDFLLNRPNSYEQYF
v_gene: TRBV24-1; j_gene: TRBJ2-1; d_gene: TRBD1; abundance: many; CDR3nt: TGTGCCACCAGTGACGAGGGGGCCCAAGCCAATGAGCAGTTCTTC; CDR3aa: CATSDEGAQANEQFF
v_gene: TRBV27; j_gene: TRBJ1-2; d_gene: TRBD1; abundance: many; CDR3nt: TGTGCCAGCAGTTCCTCGACAGGGAATAATCGCACCTTC; CDR3aa: CASSSSTGNNRTF
v_gene: TRBV7-9; j_gene: TRBJ2-2; d_gene: TRBD2; abundance: many; CDR3nt: TGTGCCAGCAGCTCGACTAGCGGGAGGTTGACCGGGGAGCTGTTTTTT; CDR3aa: CASSSTSGRLTGELFF
v_gene: TRBV7-9; j_gene: TRBJ2-3; d_gene: TRBD1; abundance: many; CDR3nt: TGTGCCAGCAGCTTAGGACAGGGCCCCACAGATACGCAGTATTTT; CDR3aa: CASSLGQGPTDTQYF
v_gene: TRBV12-3/TRBV12-4; j_gene: TRBJ1-5; d_gene: .; abundance: many; CDR3nt: TGTGCCAGCAGTATGGGGGTTGGCAATCAGCCCCAGCATTTT; CDR3aa: CASSMGVGNQPQHF
v_gene: TRBV18; j_gene: TRBJ2-3; d_gene: .; abundance: .; CDR3nt: TGTGCCAGCTCACCCCGGGGAGCGGCTAGCACAGATACGCAGTATTTT; CDR3aa: CASSPRGAASTDTQYF
v_gene: TRBV11-2; j_gene: TRBJ1-1; d_gene: .; abundance: many; CDR3nt: TGTGCCAGCAGCTTTAATACCCCGAACACTGAAGCTTTCTTT; CDR3aa: CASSFNTPNTEAFF
v_gene: TRBV7-9; j_gene: TRBJ2-2; d_gene: .; abundance: many; CDR3nt: TGTGCCAGCAGCGCAGCCCCCCGCTTGACTAGTTACACCGGGGAGCTGTTTTTT; CDR3aa: CASSAAPRLTSYTGELFF
v_gene: TRBV10-2; j_gene: TRBJ1-1; d_gene: .; abundance: once; CDR3nt: TGCGCCAGTAGTGACCGGGACAAGCCTCGAGGATCAGCTTTCTTT; CDR3aa: CASSDRDKPRGSAFF
v_gene: TRBV24-1; j_gene: TRBJ2-1; d_gene: TRBD1; abundance: many; CDR3nt: TGTGCCACCAGTGAGTACAGGGGCCATGAGCAGTTCTTC; CDR3aa: CATSEYRGHEQFF
v_gene: TRBV3-1; j_gene: TRBJ1-5; d_gene: .; abundance: many; CDR3nt: TGTGCCAGCAGCCAAGATTCAGGGGTCAATCAGCCCCAGCATTTT; CDR3aa: CASSQDSGVNQPQHF
v_gene: TRBV7-2; j_gene: TRBJ2-5; d_gene: TRBD2; abundance: many; CDR3nt: TGTGCCAGCAGCCCAACTAGCGGGTCCCAAGAGACCCAGTACTTC; CDR3aa: CASSPTSGSQETQYF
v_gene: TRBV20-1; j_gene: TRBJ1-1; d_gene: TRBD1; abundance: many; CDR3nt: TGCAGTGCTAGAGATCTGGGACAGCTTAACACTGAAGCTTTCTTT; CDR3aa: CSARDLGQLNTEAFF
v_gene: TRBV4-2; j_gene: TRBJ2-7; d_gene: TRBD1; abundance: .; CDR3nt: TGTGCCAGCAGCCAGGGGACAGGGGGCAATACCTACGAGCAGTACTTC; CDR3aa: CASSQGTGGNTYEQYF
v_gene: TRBV25-1; j_gene: TRBJ2-7; d_gene: .; abundance: .; CDR3nt: TGTGCCAGCAGTGAATTTAGAGCGGACTACGAGCAGTACTTC; CDR3aa: CASSEFRADYEQYF
v_gene: TRBV7-8; j_gene: TRBJ2-5; d_gene: TRBD2; abundance: few; CDR3nt: TGTGCCAGCAGCTTAGCTGTGCTAGCGGGTCAGCAAGAGACCCAGTACTTC; CDR3aa: CASSLAVLAGQQETQYF
v_gene: TRBV27; j_gene: TRBJ2-7; d_gene: TRBD1; abundance: many; CDR3nt: TGTGCCAGCAGTAATCCCTGGCGACAGGGGCCCGCCTACGAGCAGTACTTC; CDR3aa: CASSNPWRQGPAYEQYF
v_gene: TRBV28; j_gene: TRBJ2-7; d_gene: .; abundance: many; CDR3nt: TGTGCCAGCAGTTTATTCAAACCGGGGGATAGCGGAGTCGTCCCTTACGAGCAGTACTTC; CDR3aa: CASSLFKPGDSGVVPYEQYF
v_gene: TRBV7-3; j_gene: TRBJ2-5; d_gene: .; abundance: few; CDR3nt: TGCGCCAGCAGCCATTTCAGGGGAGAGACCCAGTACTTC; CDR3aa: CASSHFRGETQYF
v_gene: TRBV9; j_gene: TRBJ1-4; d_gene: .; abundance: .; CDR3nt: TGTGCCAGCAGCCCATCGGAGGGAAAACTGTTTTTT; CDR3aa: CASSPSEGKLFF
v_gene: TRBV9; j_gene: TRBJ2-6; d_gene: .; abundance: .; CDR3nt: TGTGCCAGCGGGAGGCCTGGGGCCAACGTCCTGACTTTC; CDR3aa: CASGRPGANVLTF
v_gene: TRBV7-2; j_gene: TRBJ2-7; d_gene: TRBD1; abundance: .; CDR3nt: TGTGCCAGCAGCTTAATACGGACAGGAGTGGGGGAGCAGTACTTC; CDR3aa: CASSLIRTGVGEQYF
v_gene: TRBV12-3/TRBV12-4; j_gene: TRBJ2-1; d_gene: TRBD2; abundance: many; CDR3nt: TGTGCCAGCAGTTCGACTAGCGGGAGGGACAATGAGCAGTTCTTC; CDR3aa: CASSSTSGRDNEQFF
v_gene: TRBV7-9; j_gene: TRBJ1-6; d_gene: .; abundance: many; CDR3nt: TGTGCCAGCAGCTTAGGGTCCTATAATTCACCCCTCCACTTT; CDR3aa: CASSLGSYNSPLHF
v_gene: TRBV24-1; j_gene: TRBJ2-1; d_gene: TRBD1; abundance: few; CDR3nt: TGTGCCACCAGTGATTTTGGGACAGGGGGCCTTGAGCAGTTCTTC; CDR3aa: CATSDFGTGGLEQFF
v_gene: TRBV7-3; j_gene: TRBJ2-1; d_gene: .; abundance: .; CDR3nt: TGTGCCAGCAGCTTAACAGGCCAAGAGACCCAGTTCTTC; CDR3aa: CASSLTGQETQFF
v_gene: TRBV6-1; j_gene: TRBJ2-5; d_gene: TRBD2; abundance: .; CDR3nt: TGTGCCAGCAAGGAGGGCCTAGCGGAAGAGACCCAGTACTTC; CDR3aa: CASKEGLAEETQYF